This T cell receptor (beta chain) was captured by sequencing in a study of CD8+CD57+ T cells in acquired aplastic anemia (dated by TCRdb to about 2018). Concerning the study at large: On average, sorted CD4+ and CD8+ cells yielded approximately 3 ug of extracted DNA, with a range of about 0.18 to 27.4 ug. CD8+CD57+ expansion was defined as frequency above the mean frequency observed in healthy subjects. The investigation overall reported the following: CD8+ Simpson's diversity did not differ significantly between patients and healthy controls (P=0.060). Around 30 CD8+ CDR3 sequences were found to be shared between patients and controls, but these sequences appeared to be highly expressed in patients and within the immunodominant clones of the patients.

Expansion of CD8+CD57+ cells had been shown by flow cytometry in the patients chosen for sequencing. Every patient had a diagnosis of severe acquired aplastic anemia based on International Study of Aplastic Anemia and Agranulocytosis and Camitta criteria. No patient had received any therapy when blood was sampled. The study deep-sequenced TCR repertoires of sorted CD4+ and CD8+ blood T cells from severe aplastic anemia patients and healthy subjects. In the USA, patient enrollment took place under clinicaltrials.gov protocols 00001620, 01623167, 00001397, 00071045, 00081523 and 00961064. Ficoll-Paque density gradient centrifugation was used to isolate peripheral blood mononuclear cells. Before DNA extraction, CD4+ and CD8+ T cells were sorted with FACS or magnetic beads. Genomic DNA was used as template for profiling of TCR beta VDJ combinations and CDR3 sequences. TCR repertoire sequencing was run on an Illumina HiSeq 2000. The original pipeline was this. TRBV/TRBJ rearrangement plots, CDR3 size and DJ length profiles, and Simpson's diversity index were used to evaluate the repertoires. Whichever DNA sequence was most abundant in the deep sequencing data was defined as the immunodominant clone. CDR3 amino acid sequences were screened for sharing across subjects and compared with published repertoires and the VDJdb database. TCRdb reprocessing: public reads trimmed at Q25 with fastp, clones called with MiXCR, in-frame beta chains kept. Each entry merges the rows of one CDR3 protein and shows their most common DNA and genes. TCRdb's processing, not the authors', yielded these V and J calls. Recorded for this sample are 190,000 or so distinct CDR3 sequences; approximately 48% of them occurred a single time. The ten largest account for about 2% of the sample.

This clonotype was counted at least ten times. Its antigen is not yet known. No base quality information exists; no much larger clone differs at one position. Including cysteine and phenylalanine, the CDR3 has 14 amino acids. Of the read, only the CDR3 DNA is kept; its 42 bases are in frame from base 1. Trimming accounts for 3 bases at V and 7 bases at J, while the number of junction bases matched to no gene is 6. Sequencing used sorted CD4+, CD8+, or CD8+CD57+ T cells (not recorded which) from PBMCs. The V and J segments used are TRBV12-3 or TRBV12-4 and TRBJ1-5; TRBD1 fits 7 bases in the junction. The clonotype was recovered from a human donor with aplastic anemia. The sequenced DNA: TGTGCCAGCAGTTTTCAGGGGGTGAGGCAGCCCCAGCATTTT. The translation is CASSFQGVRQPQHF.